The sequence of this T cell receptor beta chain was determined in a study of shared T cell receptors in the human thymus. TCRdb's copy holds only in-frame clones and misses some; the assay was immunoSEQ multiplex PCR. The table has about 540,000 clones, roughly 74% seen once. The sample also formed part of further work on human thymus T cells. That source adds: Thymus tissue for the work was resected from patients undergoing corrective heart surgery. Both thymic and peripheral blood repertoires showed apparently biased V and J usage. Thymic TCR repertoires of unrelated people reportedly overlapped highly.

This clonotype was obtained from a boy younger than two with a congenital heart defect. Sequencing was done on a sample of thymocytes.

CDR3 nucleotide sequence: TGTGCCTGGAGCCTCCGGGACAGTATCTCCTATGGCTACACCTTC. Translated, it gives CAWSLRDSISYGYTF. This rearrangement joins TRBV30 to TRBJ1-2; 7 bases align to TRBD1. The J segment lost 4 bases and the V segment lost 3 bases, leaving 11 bases of the junction unmatched. The germline V gene encodes CDR1 GTSNPN and CDR2 SVGIG (reference sequence). The CDR3 spans 15 residues. The full variable domain, rest sourced from reference TRBV30 and TRBJ1-2, is SQTIHQWPATLVQPVGSPLSLECTVEGTSNPNLYWYRQAAGRGLQLLFYSVGIGQISSEVPQNLSASRPQDRQFILSSKKLLLSDSGFYLCAWSLRDSISYGYTFGSGTRLTVV.